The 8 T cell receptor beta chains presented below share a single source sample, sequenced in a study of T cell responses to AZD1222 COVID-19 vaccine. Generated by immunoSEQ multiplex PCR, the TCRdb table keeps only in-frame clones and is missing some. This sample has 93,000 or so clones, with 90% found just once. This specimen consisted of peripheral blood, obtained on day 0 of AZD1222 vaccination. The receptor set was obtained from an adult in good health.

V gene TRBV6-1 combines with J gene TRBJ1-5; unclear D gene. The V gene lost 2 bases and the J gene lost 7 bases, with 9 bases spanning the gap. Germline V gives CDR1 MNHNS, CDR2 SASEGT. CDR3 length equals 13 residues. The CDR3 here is CASSEFRLQPQHF. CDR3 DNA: TGTGCCAGCAGTGAATTCCGCCTGCAGCCCCAGCATTTT.

CDR3 sequence (DNA): TGTGCCAGCTCACCAGGGACCCGACCCCACGAGCAGTACTTC. Its protein is CASSPGTRPHEQYF. The V call is TRBV18, the J call TRBJ2-7; possibly TRBD1 or TRBD2 for D (5 bases each). The germline CDR1 and CDR2 sequences are KGHSH and LQKENI. CDR3 size: 14 residues. V shed 2 bases and J shed 5 bases, with 13 bases lying between them.

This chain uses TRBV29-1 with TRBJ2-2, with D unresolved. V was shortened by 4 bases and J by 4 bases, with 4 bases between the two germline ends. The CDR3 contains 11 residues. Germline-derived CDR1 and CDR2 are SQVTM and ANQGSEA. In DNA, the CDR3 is TGCAGCGTTGTGAGCACCGGGGAGCTGTTTTTT. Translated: CSVVSTGELFF.

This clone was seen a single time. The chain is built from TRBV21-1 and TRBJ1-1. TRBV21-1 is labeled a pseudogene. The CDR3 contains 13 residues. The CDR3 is CASSKGGYTEAFF. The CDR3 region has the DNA TGTGCCAGCAGCAAAGGAGGGTACACTGAAGCTTTCTTT.

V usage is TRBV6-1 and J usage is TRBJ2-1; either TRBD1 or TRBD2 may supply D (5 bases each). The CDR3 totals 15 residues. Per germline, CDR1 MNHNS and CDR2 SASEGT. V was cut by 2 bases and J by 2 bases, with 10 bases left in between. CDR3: CASSERDGPYNEQFF. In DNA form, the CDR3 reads TGTGCCAGCAGTGAACGGGACGGACCCTACAATGAGCAGTTCTTC.

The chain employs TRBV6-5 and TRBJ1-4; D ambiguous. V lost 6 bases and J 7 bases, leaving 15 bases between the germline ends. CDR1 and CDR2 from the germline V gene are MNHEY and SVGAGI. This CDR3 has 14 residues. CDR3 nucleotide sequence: TGTGCCAGCAGATCCTGGATAGCTTTTGAAAAACTGTTTTTT. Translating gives CASRSWIAFEKLFF.

The CDR3, as DNA: TGTGCCAGCAGCCAAAAAGGACCGGGATTAACTATAGAAGCTTTCTTT. Protein sequence: CASSQKGPGLTIEAFF. V is TRBV5-5 and J is TRBJ1-1; D not certain. Looked up from germline, CDR1 is SGHKS and CDR2 is YYEKEE (reference sequence). The CDR3 contains 16 residues. Trimming left V 4 bases short and J 8 bases short, with 24 bases between.

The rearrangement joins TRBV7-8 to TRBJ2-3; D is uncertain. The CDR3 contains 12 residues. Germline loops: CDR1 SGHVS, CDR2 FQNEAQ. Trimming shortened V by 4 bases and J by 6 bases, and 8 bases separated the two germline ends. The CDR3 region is CASSSRLDTQYF. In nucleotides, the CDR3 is TGTGCCAGCAGCTCCCGTCTCGATACGCAGTATTTT. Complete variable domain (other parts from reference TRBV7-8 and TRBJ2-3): GAGVSQSPRYKVAKRGQDVALRCDPISGHVSLFWYQQALGQGPEFLTYFQNEAQLDKSGLPSDRFFAERPEGSVSTLKIQRTQQEDSAVYLCASSSRLDTQYFGPGTRLTVL.